The TCR beta chain described here comes from a study of blood T cell repertoires in COVID-19. Study information: Collection of acute and convalescent COVID-19 samples took place in the United States, Italy and Spain.

This study enrolled people aged about 18 to 100 from 20 to 25 US geographic areas. Cohort placement rested on clinical history that participants reported themselves. The CDR3 covers 16 residues. Source study methods: Counts of nucleated cells, estimated from reference gene primer amplification, were obtained. Measured with immunoSEQ multiplex PCR; TCRdb has only the in-frame clones, and not every one. V, J and clone size are taken as reported in that table, and D and trimming were inferred from the DNA itself. In the table there are over 110,000 clones, over 70% of which are singletons. The V gene is TRBV12-2, the J gene TRBJ2-5; the table's D call, TRBD1, has no DNA check behind it. TRBV12-2 represents a pseudogene. This clonotype originated in a man aged 55 to 70 who had recovered from COVID-19. The specimen was PBMCs or T cells enriched from blood (not recorded which). CDR3 nucleotides: TGTGCAAGTCGCATCGAACACCAGGGCTACCAAGAGACCCAGTACTTC. Amino acid sequence: CASRIEHQGYQETQYF.